The present entry profiles one TCR beta chain with its context. Its cognate antigen is unknown. A process of 5'RACE template switching, which added a universal primer site and UMIs, was used to make TCR cDNA. Each CDR3 protein is one row after TCRdb ran MiXCR on the 5' RACE reads. The sample has some 340,000 distinct CDR3 sequences, over 4% seen once. Germline CDR1 reads SQVTM; CDR2 reads ANQGSEA. V gave up 5 bases and J gave up 6 bases, with 16 bases separating them. The CDR3 sequence is 14 residues long. The data originate from a study of T cells after yellow fever vaccination. General study results and limits: Subsequent to the booster, the majority of primary-vaccination clones reappeared (roughly 97% CD4, 85% to 90% CD8). High-abundance clonotypes from the bulk population could contaminate FACS-sorted repertoires.

This receptor was obtained from a man aged 18 to 35 who received the YFV17D yellow fever vaccine. The specimen comprised PBMCs, sampled 5 days after the yellow fever booster vaccination. V usage is TRBV29-1 and J usage is TRBJ2-2; tentative D call: TRBD2 (5 bases). CDR3 region: CSVSPIGVSGELFF. Written as DNA, the CDR3 is TGCAGCGTTTCCCCCATCGGGGTATCCGGGGAGCTGTTTTTT.